Below, one TCR beta chain is given with its context. The antigen remains undetermined. Investigators prepared the TCR beta libraries by applying iRepertoire HTBI primers and Arm-PCR of CDR3 regions. One entry per CDR3 protein results from TCRdb running MiXCR on the multiplex PCR reads. The sample shows about 460,000 distinct CDR3 sequences, less than 15% of them seen only once. This specimen comes from a study of regulatory T cells in long-lasting Graves disease. Study results and caveats: A greater number of public clonotypes (2,741) was shared by persistent patients than by new patients (about 990).

Sample time point: newly diagnosed GD, antithyroid drugs for less than 3 months. Scientists built the TCR library using RNA that was extracted from PBMCs. CDR3 length equals 18 residues. Trimming cost V 0 bases and J 6 bases; bases outside gene matches: 13. CDR1 and CDR2 (germline): MGHRA, YSYEKL. The sample also formed part of further work on T cells in Graves' hyperthyroidism and ophthalmopathy. That paper notes: Ophthalmopathy was told apart from stable hyperthyroidism by a 13 V-J model.

The receptor was derived from a woman aged 45-65 years with Graves disease. This specimen consisted of peripheral blood mononuclear cells (PBMCs), obtained at new diagnosis, from a patient treated with antithyroid drugs. This rearrangement joins TRBV4-1 to TRBJ2-7, with 11 positions matching TRBD2. The CDR3 loop is CASSQDKGGGLAAVEQYF. In nucleotides, the CDR3 is TGCGCCAGCAGCCAAGATAAGGGAGGGGGACTAGCGGCTGTCGAGCAGTACTTC.